These 2 T cell receptor beta chains came from one sample sequenced in a study of beta chain features in type 1 diabetes. General study points: Shortening of TCRB CDR3s, moderate but significant, appeared in all four CD4+ subsets of Type 1 diabetes patients.

cDNA synthesis used the whole RNA isolate, giving expressed TCRB sequences. Only in-frame clones appear in the TCRdb table, and some are missing; sequencing was by immunoSEQ multiplex PCR. This table has roughly 300,000 clones, around 8.5% appearing once. For these receptors, no antigen is known. Sequences were obtained from central memory CD4+ T cells from blood. The receptors shown here come from a man aged 25-45 years with type 1 diabetes.

This chain links TRBV6-1 with TRBJ1-1; D is undetermined. The CDR3 contains 14 residues. Trimming stripped 7 bases from V and 3 bases from J, with 15 bases between. Germline assignment: CDR1 MNHNS and CDR2 SASEGT. The CDR3 sequence: CASKKGIADTEAFF. The CDR3 nucleotides read TGTGCCAGCAAAAAGGGAATCGCGGACACTGAAGCTTTCTTT.

V and J are TRBV7-8 and TRBJ2-7; TRBD2 matches at 11 bases. CDR3 size: 14 residues. Germline V gives CDR1 SGHVS, CDR2 FQNEAQ. The V gene end was trimmed by 5 bases and the J gene end by 4 bases; junction bases not matched to a gene: 4. The CDR3 DNA sequence: TGTGCCAGCAGCAGTAGCGGGGGGGCGTACGAGCAGTACTTC. This encodes CASSSSGGAYEQYF.